This is a list of T cell receptor beta chains from one sample in a study of shared clonotypes between healthy human individuals. The data were produced by immunoSEQ multiplex PCR, yet TCRdb's version contains in-frame clones alone and is incomplete. The sample holds about 980,000 clones, over 75% seen once. Sequencing used memory CD4+ T cells sorted from blood. Source of these receptors: a man aged 18 to 35 in good health. Both conserved end residues are part of each CDR3. D genes are given only for firm matches. The size entry is marked missing in some rows and otherwise reads once, few, many or a size class.

J: TRBJ2-1
D: TRBD2
size: .
V: TRBV7-2
CDR3: CASSFSGRPYNEQFF
DNA: TGTGCCAGCAGCTTCAGCGGGAGGCCTTACAATGAGCAGTTCTTC

J: TRBJ2-3
D: .
size: once
V: TRBV2
CDR3: CASSAHRTDTQYF
DNA: TGTGCCAGCAGTGCGCACCGCACAGATACGCAGTATTTT

J: TRBJ1-5
D: TRBD1
size: .
V: TRBV2
CDR3: CASRGQGVGNQPQHF
DNA: TGTGCCAGCAGGGGACAGGGGGTGGGCAATCAGCCCCAGCATTTT

J: TRBJ1-1
D: .
size: few
V: TRBV27
CDR3: CASSYGQTNTEAFF
DNA: TGTGCCAGCAGTTACGGACAAACAAACACTGAAGCTTTCTTT

J: TRBJ1-2
D: .
size: .
V: TRBV18
CDR3: CASSPPENYGYTF
DNA: TGTGCCAGCTCACCACCAGAAAACTATGGCTACACCTTC

J: TRBJ2-1
D: TRBD2
size: many
V: TRBV30
CDR3: CAWSEYGLAGGRNEQFF
DNA: TGTGCCTGGAGCGAGTACGGACTAGCGGGAGGGAGAAATGAGCAGTTCTTC

J: TRBJ2-5
D: TRBD1
size: .
V: TRBV30
CDR3: CAWTWDRQETQYF
DNA: TGTGCCTGGACCTGGGACAGACAAGAGACCCAGTACTTC

J: TRBJ2-3
D: .
size: .
V: TRBV2
CDR3: CASNLGLADTQYF
DNA: TGTGCCAGCAACCTAGGACTGGCCGATACGCAGTATTTT

J: TRBJ2-7
D: .
size: once
V: TRBV18
CDR3: CASSPTYGGFYEQYF
DNA: TGTGCCAGCTCACCGACGTATGGGGGTTTCTACGAGCAGTACTTC

J: TRBJ2-3
D: .
size: once
V: TRBV14
CDR3: CASSPLRTDTQYF
DNA: TGTGCCAGCAGCCCGCTACGCACAGATACGCAGTATTTT

J: TRBJ1-2
D: TRBD1
size: .
V: TRBV29-1
CDR3: CSVDTTGVQGLLHF
DNA: TGCAGCGTTGATACTACAGGGGTGCAAGGGTTACTTCACTTC

J: TRBJ2-4
D: .
size: .
V: TRBV11-2
CDR3: CASRPNRAKNIQYF
DNA: TGTGCCAGCAGGCCTAACAGGGCGAAAAACATTCAGTACTTC

J: TRBJ2-2
D: TRBD2
size: .
V: TRBV19
CDR3: CASTGLAGTGELFF
DNA: TGTGCCAGTACGGGACTAGCGGGCACCGGGGAGCTGTTTTTT

J: TRBJ2-7
D: .
size: .
V: TRBV5-5
CDR3: CASTPGLSRAEQYF
DNA: TGTGCCAGCACTCCGGGACTGTCGAGAGCCGAGCAGTACTTC